Below, one T cell receptor beta chain is given with its context. The antigen remains unidentified. This sample was taken from a study of PD-1 blockade in classical Hodgkin lymphoma. Points from the study as a whole: Any patient who commenced nivolumab under 1 year after ASCT was excluded.

The CDR3 has 13 amino acids. The germline CDR1 and CDR2 sequences are MNHNY and SVGAGI (reference sequence). V gave up 6 bases and J gave up 4 bases, with 12 bases separating them. Sequencing was performed with immunoSEQ multiplex PCR; in TCRdb, only in-frame clones are kept and a portion is missing. The sample yields approximately 99,000 clones, approximately 90% seen once. Every patient had relapsed following autologous stem cell transplantation, and cohorts differed in brentuximab vedotin exposure. The chain combines TRBV6-6 with TRBJ1-1; D gene ambiguous. This sample comprised peripheral blood mononuclear cells (PBMCs), obtained before the second cycle of nivolumab. The clonotype originates from a human donor with classical Hodgkin lymphoma. CDR3 sequence: CASRGGRSTEAFF. CDR3 nucleotides: TGTGCCAGCAGGGGAGGTCGGAGCACTGAAGCTTTCTTT.